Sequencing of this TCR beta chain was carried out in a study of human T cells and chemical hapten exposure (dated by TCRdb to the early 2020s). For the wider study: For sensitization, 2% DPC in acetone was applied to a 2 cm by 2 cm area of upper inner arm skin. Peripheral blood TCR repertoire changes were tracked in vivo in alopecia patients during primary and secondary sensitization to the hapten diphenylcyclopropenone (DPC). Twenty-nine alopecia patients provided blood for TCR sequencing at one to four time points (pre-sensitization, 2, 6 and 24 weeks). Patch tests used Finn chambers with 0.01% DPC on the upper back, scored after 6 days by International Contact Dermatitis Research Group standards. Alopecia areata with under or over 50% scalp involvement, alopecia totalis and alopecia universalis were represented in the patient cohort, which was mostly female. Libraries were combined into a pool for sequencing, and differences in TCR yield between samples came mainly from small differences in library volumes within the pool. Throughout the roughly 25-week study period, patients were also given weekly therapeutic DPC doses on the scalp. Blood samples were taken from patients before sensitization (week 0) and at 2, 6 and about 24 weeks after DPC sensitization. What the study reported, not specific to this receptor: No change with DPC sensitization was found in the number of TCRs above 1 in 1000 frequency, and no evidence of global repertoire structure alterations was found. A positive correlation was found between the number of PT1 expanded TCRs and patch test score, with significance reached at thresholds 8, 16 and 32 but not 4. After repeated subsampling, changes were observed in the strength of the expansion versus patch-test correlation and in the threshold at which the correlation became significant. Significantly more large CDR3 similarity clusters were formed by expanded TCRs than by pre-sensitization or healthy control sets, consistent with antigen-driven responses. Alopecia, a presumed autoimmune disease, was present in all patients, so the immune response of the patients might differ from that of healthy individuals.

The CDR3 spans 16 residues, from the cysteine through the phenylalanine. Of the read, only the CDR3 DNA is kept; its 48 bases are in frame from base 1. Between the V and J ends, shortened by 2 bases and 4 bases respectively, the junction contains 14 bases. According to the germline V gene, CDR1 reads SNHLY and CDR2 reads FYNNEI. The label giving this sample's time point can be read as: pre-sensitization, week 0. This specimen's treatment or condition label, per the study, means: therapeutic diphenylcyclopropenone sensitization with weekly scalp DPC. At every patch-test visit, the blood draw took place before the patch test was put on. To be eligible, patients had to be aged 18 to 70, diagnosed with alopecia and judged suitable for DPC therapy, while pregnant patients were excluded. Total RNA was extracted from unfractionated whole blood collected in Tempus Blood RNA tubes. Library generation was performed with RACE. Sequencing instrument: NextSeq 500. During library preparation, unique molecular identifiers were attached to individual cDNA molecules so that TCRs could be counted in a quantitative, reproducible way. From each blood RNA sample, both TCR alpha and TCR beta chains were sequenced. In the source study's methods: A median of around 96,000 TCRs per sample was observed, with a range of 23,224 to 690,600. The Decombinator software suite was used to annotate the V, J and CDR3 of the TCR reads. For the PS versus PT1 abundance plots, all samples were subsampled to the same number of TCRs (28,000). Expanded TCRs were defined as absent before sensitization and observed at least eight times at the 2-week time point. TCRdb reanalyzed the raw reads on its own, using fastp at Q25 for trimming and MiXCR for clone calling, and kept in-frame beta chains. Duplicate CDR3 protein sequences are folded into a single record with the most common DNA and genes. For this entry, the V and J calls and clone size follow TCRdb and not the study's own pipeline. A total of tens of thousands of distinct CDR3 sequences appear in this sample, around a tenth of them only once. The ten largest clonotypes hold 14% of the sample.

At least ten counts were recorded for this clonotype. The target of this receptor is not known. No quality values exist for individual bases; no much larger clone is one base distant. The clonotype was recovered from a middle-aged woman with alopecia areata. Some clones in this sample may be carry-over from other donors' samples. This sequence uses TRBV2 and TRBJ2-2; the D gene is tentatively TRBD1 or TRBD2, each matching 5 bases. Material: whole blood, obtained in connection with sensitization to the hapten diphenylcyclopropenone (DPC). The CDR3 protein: CASSETGARLTGELFF. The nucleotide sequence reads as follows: TGTGCCAGCAGTGAAACCGGGGCCAGACTCACCGGGGAGCTGTTTTTT.